The 8 T cell receptor beta chains presented below share a single source sample, sequenced in a study of early T cells in non-severe SARS-CoV-2 infection. One entry per CDR3 protein, called by TCRdb with MiXCR from the 5' RACE reads. The sample has some 50,000 distinct CDR3 sequences; about 10% are singletons. Input material: whole blood. These receptors all stem from an adult who was a healthcare worker with PCR-confirmed SARS-CoV-2 infection or an uninfected control (not recorded which).

This clonotype has a count of ten or more. The chain employs TRBV6-2 or TRBV6-3 and TRBJ2-7, with a weak D call TRBD2 (5 bases). From germline, CDR1 is MNHEY and CDR2 SVGEGT. The CDR3 has 16 amino acids. Trimming shortened V by 3 bases and J by 4 bases, and 19 bases separated the two germline ends. This CDR3 reads CASSYRTGSFNYEQYF. As DNA, the CDR3 is TGTGCCAGCAGTTATCGGACGGGAAGTTTTAATTACGAGCAGTACTTC.

V usage is TRBV19 and J usage is TRBJ2-7; TRBD1 matches 10 bases. This CDR3 is built from 13 residues. Trimming removed 9 bases from V and 2 bases from J; junction bases left unmatched: 4. Per the germline V gene, CDR1 is LNHDA and CDR2 is SQIVND (reference sequence). The CDR3 DNA reads TGTGCCAGCCGGGACAGGGGCACCTACGAGCAGTACTTC. It codes for CASRDRGTYEQYF. The whole variable domain, filled in from reference TRBV19 and TRBJ2-7, reads DGGITQSPKYLFRKEGQNVTLSCEQNLNHDAMYWYRQDPGQGLRLIYYSQIVNDFQKGDIAEGYSVSREKKESFPLTVTSAQKNPTAFYLCASRDRGTYEQYFGPGTRLTVT.

The chain has TRBV10-3 and TRBJ2-2, with D perhaps matching TRBD1 or TRBD2 (5 bases each). Germline assignment: CDR1 ENHRY and CDR2 SYGVKD. V was pared by 6 bases and J by 5 bases, with 13 bases between. The CDR3 covers 14 residues. The CDR3 region has the DNA TGTGCCATCAGACAGGACTCTACGACCGGGGAGCTGTTTTTT. As protein: CAIRQDSTTGELFF.

The table lists this clonotype with a few counts. V usage is TRBV27 and J usage is TRBJ2-1; tentative D call: TRBD1 (5 bases). This CDR3 contains 16 residues. Germline V gene lookup returns CDR1 MNHEY and CDR2 SMNVEV (reference sequence). V was shortened by 6 bases and J by 6 bases, with 21 bases between the two germline ends. The CDR3, as DNA: TGTGCCAGCAGCCAGCGTTTGTGGGGCTCGGGCAATGAGCAGTTCTTC. It translates to CASSQRLWGSGNEQFF.

This clonotype has just one count. The gene calls are TRBV18 and TRBJ2-5; TRBD2 is a possible D gene (6 bases). The germline gives CDR1 KGHSH, CDR2 LQKENI. The CDR3 sequence is 15 residues long. Deletions cut 6 bases from V and 2 bases from J, with 16 bases between. CDR3 sequence reads: CASSLRSEGQETQYF. The CDR3 DNA follows: TGTGCCAGCTCCCTCAGGTCGGAGGGGCAAGAGACCCAGTACTTC.

This clonotype was observed a single time. The junction differs from germline at one of its ends, possibly a read error. The chain joins TRBV2 to TRBJ2-3; possible D gene TRBD2, 5 bases. Germline assignment: CDR1 SNHLY and CDR2 FYNNEI. This CDR3 is 15 amino acids long. CDR3 in DNA: TGTGGCAGCAGTGGGCTAGCCGGGATAACAGATACGCAGTATTTT. Translated, it gives CGSSGLAGITDTQYF.

This clonotype was counted a single time. This chain links TRBV9 with TRBJ2-1; 8 bases map to TRBD1. Germline values: CDR1 SGDLS, CDR2 YYNGEE. This CDR3 is built from 19 residues. V trimming: 0 bases; J trimming: 0 bases; junction bases outside the gene matches: 11. CDR3 bases: TGTGCCAGCAGCGTAGATCCCGGGGGACAGGCCAACTCCTACAATGAGCAGTTCTTC. It codes for CASSVDPGGQANSYNEQFF. Complete variable domain (other parts from reference TRBV9 and TRBJ2-1): DSGVTQTPKHLITATGQRVTLRCSPRSGDLSVYWYQQSLDQGLQFLIQYYNGEERAKGNILERFSAQQFPDLHSELNLSSLELGDSALYFCASSVDPGGQANSYNEQFFGPGTRLTVL.

The J gene is TRBJ2-4, the V gene TRBV4-1, with D maybe TRBD1 (6 bases). Trimming removed 0 bases at V and 15 bases at J, with 18 bases between. CDR1 is MGHRA, CDR2 YSYEKL, per germline. CDR3 length equals 14 residues. CDR3 DNA: TGCGCCAGCAGCCAAGAAACAGGGTCCTACCGCGTGTACTTC. This gives the protein CASSQETGSYRVYF.